This TCR beta chain stems from a study of CD8+CD57+ T cells in acquired aplastic anemia. It was genomic DNA that served as the template for profiling TCR beta VDJ and CDR3. TCRdb passed the reads through MiXCR, listing each CDR3 protein once. This sample has about 120,000 distinct CDR3 sequences, with over 30% found just once. This clonotype has only a few counts. Patients picked for sequencing had shown CD8+CD57+ cell expansion detected by flow cytometry. This CDR3 is 12 amino acids long. The germline V and J ends were trimmed by 5 bases and 10 bases, with 13 bases remaining between them. CDR1 SGHTA and CDR2 FQGTGA come from the germline V gene.

The sequencing input was sorted CD4+, CD8+, or CD8+CD57+ T cells (not recorded which) from PBMCs. The chain combines TRBV7-3 with TRBJ2-3; possible D gene TRBD2, 6 bases. This sequence was found in a human donor with aplastic anemia. The CDR3, as DNA: TGTGCCAGCAGCCCAGACACGGGGGCGCAGTATTTT. It codes for CASSPDTGAQYF.